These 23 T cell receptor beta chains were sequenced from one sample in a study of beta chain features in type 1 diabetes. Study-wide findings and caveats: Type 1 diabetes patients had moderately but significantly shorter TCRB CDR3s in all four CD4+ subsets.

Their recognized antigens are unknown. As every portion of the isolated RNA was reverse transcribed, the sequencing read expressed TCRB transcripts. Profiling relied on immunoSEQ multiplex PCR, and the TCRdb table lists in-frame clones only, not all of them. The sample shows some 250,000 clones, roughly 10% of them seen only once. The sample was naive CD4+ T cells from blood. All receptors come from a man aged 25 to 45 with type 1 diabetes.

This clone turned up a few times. The CDR3 region has the DNA TGTGCCAGCGGTCAGGGCTCCGACACCGGGGAGCTGTTTTTT. Amino acids: CASGQGSDTGELFF. The chain joins TRBV7-3 to TRBJ2-2; possibly TRBD1 for D (5 bases). The CDR3 is 14 amino acids. V shed 8 bases and J shed 3 bases, with 13 bases lying between them. Germline CDR1 is SGHTA and CDR2 is FQGTGA. Based on the CDR3 plus reference TRBV7-3 and TRBJ2-2, the full variable domain is GAGVSQTPSNKVTEKGKYVELRCDPISGHTALYWYRQSLGQGPEFLIYFQGTGAADDSGLPNDRFFAVRPEGSVSTLKIQRTERGDSAVYLCASGQGSDTGELFFGEGSRLTVL.

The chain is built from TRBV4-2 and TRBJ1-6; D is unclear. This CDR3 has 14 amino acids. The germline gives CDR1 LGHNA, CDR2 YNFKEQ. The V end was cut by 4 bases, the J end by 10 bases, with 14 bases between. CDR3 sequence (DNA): TGTGCCAGCAGCCTTACAGAAAGGTCCTCACCCCTCCACTTT. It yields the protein CASSLTERSSPLHF.

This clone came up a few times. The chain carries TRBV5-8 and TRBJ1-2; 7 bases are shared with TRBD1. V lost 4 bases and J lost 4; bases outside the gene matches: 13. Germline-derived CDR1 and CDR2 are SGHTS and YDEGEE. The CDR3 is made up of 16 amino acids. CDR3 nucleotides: TGTGCCAGCAGCCGGGGAGGACAGGACCTTTCCTATGGCTACACCTTC. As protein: CASSRGGQDLSYGYTF.

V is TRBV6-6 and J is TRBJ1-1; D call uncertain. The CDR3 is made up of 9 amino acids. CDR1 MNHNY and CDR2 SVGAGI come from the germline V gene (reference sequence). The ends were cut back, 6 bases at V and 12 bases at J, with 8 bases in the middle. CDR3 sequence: CASSPGPFF. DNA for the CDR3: TGTGCCAGCAGCCCCGGTCCTTTCTTT.

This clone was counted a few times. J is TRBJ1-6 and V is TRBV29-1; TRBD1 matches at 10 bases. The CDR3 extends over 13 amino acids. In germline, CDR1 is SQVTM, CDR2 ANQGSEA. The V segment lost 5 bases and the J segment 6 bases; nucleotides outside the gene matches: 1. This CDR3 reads CSVRTGGNSPLHF. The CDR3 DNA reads TGCAGCGTTAGGACAGGGGGTAATTCACCCCTCCACTTT.

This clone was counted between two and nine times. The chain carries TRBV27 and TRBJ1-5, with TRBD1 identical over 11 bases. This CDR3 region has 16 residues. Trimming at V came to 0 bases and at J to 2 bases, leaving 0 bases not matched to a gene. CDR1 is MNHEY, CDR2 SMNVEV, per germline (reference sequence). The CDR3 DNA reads TGTGCCAGCAGTTTATCGGGACAGGGGGGCAATCAGCCCCAGCATTTT. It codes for CASSLSGQGGNQPQHF.

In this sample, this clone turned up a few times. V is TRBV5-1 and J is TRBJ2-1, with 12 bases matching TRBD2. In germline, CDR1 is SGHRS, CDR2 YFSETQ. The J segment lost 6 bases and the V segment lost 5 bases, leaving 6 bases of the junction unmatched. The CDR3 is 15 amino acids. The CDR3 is CASSWTSGDANEQFF. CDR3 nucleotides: TGCGCCAGCAGTTGGACTAGCGGGGATGCCAATGAGCAGTTCTTC.

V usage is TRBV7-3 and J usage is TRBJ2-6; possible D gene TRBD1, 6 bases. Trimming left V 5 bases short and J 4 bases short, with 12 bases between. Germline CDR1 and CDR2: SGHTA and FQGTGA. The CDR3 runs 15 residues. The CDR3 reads CASSPQGGGANVLTF. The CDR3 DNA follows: TGTGCCAGCAGCCCACAGGGTGGCGGGGCCAACGTCCTGACTTTC.

The CDR3 region is CASSEYNRRQETQYF. The DNA for the CDR3 is TGTGCCAGCAGTGAGTACAACAGAAGACAAGAGACCCAGTACTTC. This rearrangement joins TRBV25-1 to TRBJ2-5, with D unresolved. The CDR3 sequence is 15 residues long. Germline V gene sequence: CDR1 MGHDK, CDR2 SYGVNS. V was pared by 3 bases and J by 2 bases, with 13 bases between.

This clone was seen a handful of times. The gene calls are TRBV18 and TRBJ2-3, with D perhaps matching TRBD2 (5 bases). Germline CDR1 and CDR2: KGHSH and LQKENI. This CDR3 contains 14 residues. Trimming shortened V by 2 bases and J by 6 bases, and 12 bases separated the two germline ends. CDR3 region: CASSPAGSPDTQYF. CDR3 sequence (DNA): TGTGCCAGCTCACCAGCGGGTAGTCCCGATACGCAGTATTTT. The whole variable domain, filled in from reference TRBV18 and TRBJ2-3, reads NAGVMQNPRHLVRRRGQEARLRCSPMKGHSHVYWYRQLPEEGLKFMVYLQKENIIDESGMPKERFSAEFPKEGPSILRIQQVVRGDSAAYFCASSPAGSPDTQYFGPGTRLTVL.

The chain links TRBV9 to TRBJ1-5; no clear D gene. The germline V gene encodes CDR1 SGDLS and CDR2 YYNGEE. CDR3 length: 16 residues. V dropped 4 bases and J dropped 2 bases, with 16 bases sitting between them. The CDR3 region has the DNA TGTGCCAGCAGCCAAGGAGGAGACCTTGGCAATCAGCCCCAGCATTTT. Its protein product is CASSQGGDLGNQPQHF.

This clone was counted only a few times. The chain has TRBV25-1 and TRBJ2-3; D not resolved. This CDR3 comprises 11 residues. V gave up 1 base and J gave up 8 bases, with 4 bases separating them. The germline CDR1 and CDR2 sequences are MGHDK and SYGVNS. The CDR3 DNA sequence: TGTGCCAGCAGTGAATTTCTTACGCAGTATTTT. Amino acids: CASSEFLTQYF.

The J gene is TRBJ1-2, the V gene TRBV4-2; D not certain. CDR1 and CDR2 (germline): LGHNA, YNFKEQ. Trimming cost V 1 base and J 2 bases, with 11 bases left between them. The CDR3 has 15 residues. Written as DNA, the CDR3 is TGTGCCAGCAGCCAAGCCGGTAGCAAGAACTATGGCTACACCTTC. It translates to CASSQAGSKNYGYTF.

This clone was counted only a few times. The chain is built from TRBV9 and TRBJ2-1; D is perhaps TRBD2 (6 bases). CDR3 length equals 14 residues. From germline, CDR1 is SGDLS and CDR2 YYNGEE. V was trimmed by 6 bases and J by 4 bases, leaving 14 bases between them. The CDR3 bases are TGTGCCAGCACCGGCGGGGAGTTTTACAATGAGCAGTTCTTC. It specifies CASTGGEFYNEQFF.

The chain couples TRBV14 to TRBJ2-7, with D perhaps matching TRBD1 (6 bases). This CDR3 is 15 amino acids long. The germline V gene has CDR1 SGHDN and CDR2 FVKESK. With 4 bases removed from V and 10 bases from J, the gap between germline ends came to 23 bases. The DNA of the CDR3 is TGTGCCAGCAGCCCTTTATCGACAGGAGCCTCGAGACAGTACTTC. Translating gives CASSPLSTGASRQYF.

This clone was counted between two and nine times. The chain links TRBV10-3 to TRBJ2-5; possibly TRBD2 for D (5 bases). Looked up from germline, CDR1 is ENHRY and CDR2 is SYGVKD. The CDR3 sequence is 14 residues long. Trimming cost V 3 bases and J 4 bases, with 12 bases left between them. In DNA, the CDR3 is TGTGCCATCAGTGACACGGGGAAGGGAGAGACCCAGTACTTC. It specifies CAISDTGKGETQYF.

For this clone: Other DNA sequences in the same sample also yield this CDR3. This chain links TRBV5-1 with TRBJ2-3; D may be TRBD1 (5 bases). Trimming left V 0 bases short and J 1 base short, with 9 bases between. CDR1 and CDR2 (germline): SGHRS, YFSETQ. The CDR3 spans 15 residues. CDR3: CASSLGGGRTDTQYF. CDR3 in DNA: TGCGCCAGCAGCTTGGGGGGCGGCCGCACAGATACGCAGTATTTT. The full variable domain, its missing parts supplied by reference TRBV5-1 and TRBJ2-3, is KAGVTQTPRYLIKTRGQQVTLSCSPISGHRSVSWYQQTPGQGLQFLFEYFSETQRNKGNFPGRFSGRQFSNSRSEMNVSTLELGDSALYLCASSLGGGRTDTQYFGPGTRLTVL.

The DNA of the CDR3 is TGTGCCAGCACCCAGGACAGGGCAACCTACAATGAGCAGTTCTTC. This encodes CASTQDRATYNEQFF. The chain is built from TRBV7-9 and TRBJ2-1, with 8 bases lining up with TRBD1. Trimming removed 7 bases from V and 2 bases from J; junction bases left unmatched: 7. The germline CDR1 and CDR2 sequences are SEHNR and FQNEAQ (reference sequence). The CDR3 totals 15 residues.

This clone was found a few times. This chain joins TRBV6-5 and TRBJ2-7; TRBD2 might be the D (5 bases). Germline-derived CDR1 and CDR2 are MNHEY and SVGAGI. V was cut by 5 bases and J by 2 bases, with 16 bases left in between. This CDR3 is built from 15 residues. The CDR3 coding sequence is TGTGCCAGCAGTCCACCGCAAGGACTCACCTACGAGCAGTACTTC. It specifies CASSPPQGLTYEQYF.

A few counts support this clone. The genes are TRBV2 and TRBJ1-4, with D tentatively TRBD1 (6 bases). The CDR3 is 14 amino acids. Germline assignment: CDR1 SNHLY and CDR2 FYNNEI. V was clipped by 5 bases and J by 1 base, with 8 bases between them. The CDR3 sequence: CASSIQGTNEKLFF. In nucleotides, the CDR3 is TGTGCCAGCAGTATACAGGGAACTAATGAAAAACTGTTTTTT.

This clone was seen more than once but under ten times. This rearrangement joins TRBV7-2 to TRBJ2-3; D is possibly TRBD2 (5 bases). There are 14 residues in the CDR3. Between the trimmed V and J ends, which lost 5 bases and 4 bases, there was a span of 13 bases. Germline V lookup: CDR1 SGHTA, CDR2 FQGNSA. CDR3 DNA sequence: TGTGCCAGCAGCCACGGACTGACCTCAGATACGCAGTATTTT. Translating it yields CASSHGLTSDTQYF.

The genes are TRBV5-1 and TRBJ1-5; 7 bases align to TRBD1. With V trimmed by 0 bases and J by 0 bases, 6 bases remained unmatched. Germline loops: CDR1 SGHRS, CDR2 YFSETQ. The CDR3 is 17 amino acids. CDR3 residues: CASSLDPTGDSNQPQHF. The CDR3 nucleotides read TGCGCCAGCAGCTTGGACCCTACAGGGGATAGCAATCAGCCCCAGCATTTT.

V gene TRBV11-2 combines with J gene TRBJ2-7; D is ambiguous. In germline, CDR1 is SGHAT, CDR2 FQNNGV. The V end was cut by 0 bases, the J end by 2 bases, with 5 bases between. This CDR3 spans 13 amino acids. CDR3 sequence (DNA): TGTGCCAGCAGCTTAGATATTACCTACGAGCAGTACTTC. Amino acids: CASSLDITYEQYF.